This T cell receptor (beta chain) is from a study of T cell responses to AZD1222 COVID-19 vaccine. Germline V gene data show CDR1 as MNHEY and CDR2 as SVGAGI. V gave up 5 bases and J gave up 6 bases, with 13 bases separating them. CDR3 length: 14 residues. This table comes from immunoSEQ multiplex PCR, and its TCRdb copy is limited to in-frame clones, with some not included. Here the sample spans 70,000 or so clones, roughly 78% being singletons. With respect to this clone: The antigen remains undetermined.

Overall study findings and caveats: Reportedly, nearly half the spike-specific TCRs target unmutated variant regions. A mostly white British donor set with more females was recruited, and clonal diversity was possibly underestimated. No repertoire was sampled before or during the peak T cell response, only after it.

V and J are TRBV6-5 and TRBJ2-2; possible D gene TRBD1, 6 bases. The clonotype was recovered from an adult in good health. The sample consisted of peripheral blood, taken on day 0 of MenACWY control vaccination. The CDR3 sequence is CASSQGMFPGELFF. Here the CDR3 DNA reads TGTGCCAGCAGTCAGGGGATGTTTCCCGGGGAGCTGTTTTTT.